Below are 9 T cell receptor beta chains sequenced from a single sample in a study of blood T cells in healthy people across ages. A sample-barcoded 5' primer and a J-beta primer mix were used in a second PCR of roughly 7 to 12 cycles. TCRdb re-derived calls from the 5' RACE reads in MiXCR, one entry per CDR3 protein. The sample has hundreds of thousands of distinct CDR3 sequences, under 25% seen once; the top ten hold about 3.6%. The sample comprised blood. The source of these receptors is a man between 65 and 85 years old in good health.

About this clonotype itself: This could be a read error, since a much larger clone is one nucleotide away. The chain recombines TRBV20-1 with TRBJ2-1, with 7 bases matching TRBD2. Looked up from germline, CDR1 is DFQATT and CDR2 is SNEGSKA (reference sequence). V was clipped by 3 bases and J by 4 bases; unmatched bases: 6. The CDR3 consists of 14 residues. The CDR3 protein is CSARVSSGYNEQFF. Here the CDR3 DNA reads TGCAGTGCTAGGGTCTCTAGCGGATACAATGAGCAGTTCTTC.

This chain links TRBV5-1 with TRBJ2-7; the D call may be TRBD1 or TRBD2 (5 bases each). The V end lost 7 bases, the J end lost 2 bases, and 22 bases lay between the germline ends. CDR1 SGHRS and CDR2 YFSETQ come from the germline V gene. The CDR3 covers 16 residues. CDR3 nucleotides: TGCGCCAGCCAATTAGACTCAGGGATGGGGGCCTACGAGCAGTACTTC. This sequence encodes CASQLDSGMGAYEQYF.

This sequence joins TRBV5-1 and TRBJ2-3; tentative D call: TRBD1 (6 bases). The CDR3 runs 14 residues. Trimming stripped 0 bases from V and 5 bases from J, with 10 bases between. The germline V gene encodes CDR1 SGHRS and CDR2 YFSETQ. The DNA of the CDR3 is TGCGCCAGCAGCTTGGCGTCAGGGGAAGATACGCAGTATTTT. It yields the protein CASSLASGEDTQYF.

This clonotype has only a few counts. The germline gene is not matched at one end of the junction; a read error may be the cause. This rearrangement joins TRBV2 to TRBJ2-3; a weak D match, TRBD1 (5 bases). CDR1 and CDR2 (germline): SNHLY, FYNNEI. The CDR3 is 13 amino acids. CDR3 nucleotide sequence: TGTGCCAGCAGTGAGGGGCAGGGAAAGACCCAGTACTTT. This gives the protein CASSEGQGKTQYF.

The table lists this clonotype with many counts. The CDR3 region has the DNA TGCAGTGCTAGATCTAGCGGGGCCTACAATGAGCAGTTCTTC. Its translation is CSARSSGAYNEQFF. The chain combines TRBV20-1 with TRBJ2-1, with TRBD2 identical over 9 bases. Trimming at V came to 2 bases and at J to 2 bases, leaving 1 base not matched to a gene. CDR1 is DFQATT, CDR2 SNEGSKA, per germline (reference sequence). This CDR3 is built from 14 residues.

The sample holds a few counts of this clonotype. V and J are TRBV5-1 and TRBJ1-4; D is uncertain. Per the germline V gene, CDR1 is SGHRS and CDR2 is YFSETQ. V lost 0 bases to trimming and J lost 0 bases, with 9 bases between them. The CDR3 loop spans 16 amino acids. Written as DNA, the CDR3 is TGCGCCAGCAGCTTGGACAGCCCGGCAACTAATGAAAAACTGTTTTTT. Its protein product is CASSLDSPATNEKLFF.

CDR3: CSVAETSRKPNEQFF. The CDR3 DNA reads as TGCAGCGTTGCGGAGACTAGCCGAAAACCTAATGAGCAGTTCTTC. This sequence joins TRBV29-1 and TRBJ2-1, with 7 bases identical to TRBD2. With 4 bases clipped from V and 7 bases from J, the junction kept 13 bases outside the gene matches. CDR1 is SQVTM and CDR2 is ANQGSEA in the germline V gene. There are 15 residues in the CDR3.

This clonotype was detected only a few times. This chain joins TRBV15 and TRBJ2-5, with D possibly being TRBD2 (6 bases). The assigned J gene may be wrong: the sequence end matches TRBJ2-7 better. Germline V gene lookup returns CDR1 LNHNV and CDR2 YYDKDF (reference sequence). The CDR3 sequence is 15 residues long. The CDR3 nucleotides read TGTGCCACCAGTAGGTTGGGAGGAAGCTCCTACGAGCAGTACTTC. It specifies CATSRLGGSSYEQYF.

The genes are TRBV4-1 and TRBJ2-3; no definite D call. This CDR3 is 14 amino acids long. Trimming took 0 bases from V and 6 from J, leaving 10 bases between them. CDR1 MGHRA and CDR2 YSYEKL come from the germline V gene. CDR3 protein: CASSQDGNRDTQYF. CDR3 in DNA: TGCGCCAGCAGCCAAGATGGGAATCGGGATACGCAGTATTTT.